These 4 T cell receptor beta chains were all obtained from the same sample, sequenced in a study of siplizumab effects on memory and regulatory T cells. Here immunoSEQ multiplex PCR was the method, and the copy in TCRdb shows in-frame clones only, minus some. The sample records tens of thousands of clones, 95% to 97% being singletons. Material: naive CD4+ T cells sorted from blood. All receptors come from a human donor in good health.

The V and J genes are TRBV6-6 and TRBJ2-3; 9 bases are a match to TRBD2. Germline V lookup: CDR1 MNHNY, CDR2 SVGAGI (reference sequence). V shed 7 bases and J 3 bases; nucleotides not matched to a gene: 11. The CDR3 runs 16 residues. CDR3 coding DNA: TGTGCCAGCAACAGCGGGAGCGGGGGGAGGACAGATACGCAGTATTTT. It yields the protein CASNSGSGGRTDTQYF.

This clone is a singleton in its sample. V is TRBV19 and J is TRBJ1-3; TRBD1 aligns across 12 bases. Trimming at V came to 4 bases and at J to 4 bases, leaving 5 bases not matched to a gene. From germline, CDR1 is LNHDA and CDR2 SQIVND (reference sequence). The CDR3 sequence is 16 residues long. This chain's CDR3 is CASSTSGTGGGNTIYF. The CDR3 nucleotides are TGTGCCAGTAGTACCTCCGGGACAGGGGGCGGAAACACCATATATTTT.

This chain connects TRBV4-1 to TRBJ1-5; D call uncertain. Looked up from germline, CDR1 is MGHRA and CDR2 is YSYEKL. The CDR3 consists of 18 residues. The V and J ends lost 2 bases and 0 bases respectively, with 17 bases between them. Here the CDR3 DNA reads TGCGCCAGCAGCCAATCCGCGGGCAGCTTCTATAGCAATCAGCCCCAGCATTTT. Translating it yields CASSQSAGSFYSNQPQHF.

J is TRBJ2-1 and V is TRBV19; 10 nucleotides align to TRBD2. This CDR3 is 18 amino acids long. V was clipped by 5 bases and J by 0 bases; unmatched bases: 10. CDR1 is LNHDA and CDR2 is SQIVND in the germline V gene (reference sequence). CDR3 DNA sequence: TGTGCCAGTAGTCCCCGGGCTAGCGGGGGTCTCTCCTACAATGAGCAGTTCTTC. This encodes CASSPRASGGLSYNEQFF. The whole variable domain, remainder taken from reference TRBV19 and TRBJ2-1, is DGGITQSPKYLFRKEGQNVTLSCEQNLNHDAMYWYRQDPGQGLRLIYYSQIVNDFQKGDIAEGYSVSREKKESFPLTVTSAQKNPTAFYLCASSPRASGGLSYNEQFFGPGTRLTVL.